The next 21 T cell receptor beta chains were all read from a single sample in a study of monozygotic twins with cystic fibrosis. The protocol was immunoSEQ multiplex PCR, while the TCRdb copy is restricted to in-frame clones and leaves out a portion. The sample contains roughly 23,000 clones, about 83% of which appear only once. Sequenced input: blood. These receptors came from a young woman with cystic fibrosis.

This chain links TRBV7-9 with TRBJ2-5, with unresolved D. The CDR3 has 11 amino acids. Looked up from germline, CDR1 is SEHNR and CDR2 is FQNEAQ (reference sequence). The V gene lost 9 bases and the J gene lost 5 bases, with 10 bases spanning the gap. The CDR3 loop reads CASSQWETQYF. In DNA, the CDR3 is TGTGCCAGTTCCCAATGGGAGACCCAGTACTTC.

This clone was seen a handful of times. The chain is built from TRBV5-1 and TRBJ1-6; the match to TRBD1 covers 10 bases. V shed 5 bases and J 10 bases; nucleotides not matched to a gene: 6. Germline CDR1 reads SGHRS; CDR2 reads YFSETQ. The CDR3 is 14 amino acids. The CDR3 DNA sequence: TGCGCCAGCAGGAGAGGGACAGGGGAATCACCCCTCCACTTT. It codes for CASRRGTGESPLHF.

The chain recombines TRBV5-8 with TRBJ2-7, with 8 bases that match TRBD2. V lost 4 bases and J lost 4; bases outside the gene matches: 7. CDR1 is SGHTS, CDR2 YDEGEE, per germline. The CDR3 contains 14 residues. CDR3 sequence: CASSRNGGDYEQYF. The CDR3 bases are TGTGCCAGCAGCCGCAACGGGGGGGATTACGAGCAGTACTTC.

The chain is built from TRBV18 and TRBJ2-5, with 9 bases lining up with TRBD2. The CDR3 totals 16 residues. Germline lookup yields CDR1 KGHSH and CDR2 LQKENI. The J segment lost 2 bases and the V segment lost 1 base, leaving 5 bases of the junction unmatched. In DNA, the CDR3 is TGTGCCAGCTCACCACTGGTAGCGGGGGTTCAAGAGACCCAGTACTTC. Protein product: CASSPLVAGVQETQYF. Full variable domain (outside the CDR3, taken from reference TRBV18 and TRBJ2-5): NAGVMQNPRHLVRRRGQEARLRCSPMKGHSHVYWYRQLPEEGLKFMVYLQKENIIDESGMPKERFSAEFPKEGPSILRIQQVVRGDSAAYFCASSPLVAGVQETQYFGPGTRLLVL.

The rearrangement uses TRBV11-3 and TRBJ1-1; unclear D gene. This CDR3 comprises 14 residues. CDR1 and CDR2 (germline): SGHNT, YENEEA. V was cut by 0 bases and J by 5 bases, with 10 bases left in between. Here the CDR3 DNA reads TGTGCCAGCAGCTTAGAGGGGTTCGGGACTGAAGCTTTCTTT. Translation: CASSLEGFGTEAFF.

This clone has only one observation. V gene TRBV6-1 combines with J gene TRBJ2-1, with 11 bases lining up with TRBD2. The CDR3 totals 14 residues. J gave up 6 bases and V 2 bases, and 0 bases lay outside the gene matches. Germline CDR1 is MNHNS and CDR2 is SASEGT. DNA for the CDR3: TGTGCCAGCAGTGAACTAGCGGGGGGCAATGAGCAGTTCTTC. Translating gives CASSELAGGNEQFF.

This chain uses TRBV19 with TRBJ2-3, with 8 bases matching TRBD2. Germline CDR1 is LNHDA and CDR2 is SQIVND (reference sequence). The CDR3 loop spans 13 amino acids. The junction had 6 bases not matched to a gene; V was cut back by 10 bases and J by 3 bases. The CDR3 DNA sequence: TGTGCCACCAAAGCGGGGGCAACAGATACGCAGTATTTT. Its protein product is CATKAGATDTQYF.

The V and J genes are TRBV5-1 and TRBJ2-5; D might be TRBD1 (5 bases). Trimming removed 2 bases from V and 3 bases from J, with 14 bases in between. The CDR3 contains 15 residues. Germline-derived CDR1 and CDR2 are SGHRS and YFSETQ. As DNA, the CDR3 is TGCGCCAGCAGCTTCAGGGTTGGTGGCGAAGAGACCCAGTACTTC. Its translation is CASSFRVGGEETQYF. The complete variable domain, with remaining parts taken from reference TRBV5-1 and TRBJ2-5, reads KAGVTQTPRYLIKTRGQQVTLSCSPISGHRSVSWYQQTPGQGLQFLFEYFSETQRNKGNFPGRFSGRQFSNSRSEMNVSTLELGDSALYLCASSFRVGGEETQYFGPGTRLLVL.

J is TRBJ1-1 and V is TRBV6-6; D gene ambiguous. The CDR3 totals 14 residues. Germline-derived CDR1 and CDR2 are MNHNY and SVGAGI (reference sequence). Trimming shortened V by 6 bases and J by 0 bases, and 11 bases separated the two germline ends. Written as DNA, the CDR3 is TGTGCCAGCAGGGAGACTGTTATGAACACTGAAGCTTTCTTT. Protein: CASRETVMNTEAFF.

Written as DNA, the CDR3 is TGTGCCAGCAGTCCCGCCTCACCGACTACTAATAGCAATCAGCCCCAGCATTTT. It encodes CASSPASPTTNSNQPQHF. J is TRBJ1-5 and V is TRBV28; the D is unclear. V was clipped by 5 bases and J by 0 bases, with 20 bases between them. The CDR3 extends over 18 amino acids. Germline CDR1 MDHEN, CDR2 SYDVKM.

The CDR3 here is CASSSREESAGELFF. The CDR3 bases are TGTGCCAGCAGCTCCCGAGAGGAGAGTGCCGGGGAGCTGTTTTTT. The genes are TRBV11-3 and TRBJ2-2; unclear D gene. The germline V gene encodes CDR1 SGHNT and CDR2 YENEEA. CDR3 length: 15 amino acids. The V and J ends lost 4 bases and 6 bases respectively, with 15 bases between them.

This chain connects TRBV28 to TRBJ2-7; 7 nucleotides match TRBD1. V was clipped by 3 bases and J by 3 bases; unmatched bases: 2. Germline CDR1 and CDR2: MDHEN and SYDVKM. This CDR3 spans 13 amino acids. CDR3: CASSFAGGYEQYF. The DNA of the CDR3 is TGTGCCAGCAGTTTCGCAGGGGGCTACGAGCAGTACTTC.

This rearrangement joins TRBV18 to TRBJ1-3, with TRBD1 as a possible D gene (5 bases). In germline, CDR1 is KGHSH, CDR2 LQKENI. V lost 0 bases and J lost 3, with 6 bases in between. CDR3 length equals 14 residues. CDR3 DNA sequence: TGTGCCAGCTCACCACCCCAGGGTGGAAACACCATATATTTT. Amino acid sequence: CASSPPQGGNTIYF.

The rearrangement joins TRBV4-3 to TRBJ1-2, with 9 positions matching TRBD1. The CDR3 contains 15 residues. V lost 3 bases and J lost 5; bases outside the gene matches: 7. The V gene's germline CDR1 is LGHNA and CDR2 YSLEER. The CDR3, as DNA: TGCGCCAGCAGCCAGAGTACAGGGGGCAAGTATGGCTACACCTTC. Translating it yields CASSQSTGGKYGYTF.

The V gene is TRBV5-6, the J gene TRBJ2-7; D may be TRBD2 (6 bases). Germline V gives CDR1 SGHDT, CDR2 YYEEEE. This CDR3 has 13 residues. The V and J ends lost 4 bases and 3 bases respectively, with 11 bases between them. The CDR3: CASSLGGIYEQYF. CDR3 nucleotide sequence: TGTGCCAGCAGCCTGGGGGGAATCTACGAGCAGTACTTC.

This sequence joins TRBV6-1 and TRBJ2-7; the match to TRBD1 covers 8 bases. Germline V gene lookup returns CDR1 MNHNS and CDR2 SASEGT. The length of the CDR3 is 14 residues. V was clipped by 2 bases and J by 3 bases; unmatched bases: 3. The DNA of the CDR3 is TGTGCCAGCAGTGAACAGGGGGCACGCTACGAGCAGTACTTC. Amino acid sequence: CASSEQGARYEQYF.

V usage is TRBV7-8 and J usage is TRBJ2-7; D is uncertain. Deletions cut 3 bases from V and 4 bases from J, with 10 bases between. This CDR3 is 13 amino acids long. Looked up from germline, CDR1 is SGHVS and CDR2 is FQNEAQ. The chain's CDR3 is CASSFNGKYEQYF. The CDR3, as DNA: TGTGCCAGCAGCTTTAACGGTAAATACGAGCAGTACTTC.

Concerning this clone itself: The junction departs from the called germline gene at one end, perhaps through a read error. The V call is TRBV7-7, the J call TRBJ2-5; D not resolved. The CDR3 contains 13 residues. Germline values: CDR1 SSHAT, CDR2 FNYEAQ (reference sequence). CDR3 in amino acids: CASSSYMEETQYF. The CDR3 DNA is TGTGCTAGCAGCTCATACATGGAAGAGACCCAGTACTTC.

This clone has just one count. Sequence at one end of the junction differs from germline and may be a read error. V usage is TRBV5-1 and J usage is TRBJ2-2, with a tentative D call TRBD2 (6 bases). The germline gives CDR1 SGHRS, CDR2 YFSETQ. CDR3 length equals 16 residues. CDR3 DNA sequence: TGCGTCAGCACCTCGACGGGGAGGCCCCATCCCGGGGAGCTGTTTTTT. Its protein product is CVSTSTGRPHPGELFF.

This chain joins TRBV11-2 and TRBJ1-1; D gene uncertain. This CDR3 contains 13 residues. The ends were cut back, 0 bases at V and 1 base at J, with 3 bases in the middle. Germline V gives CDR1 SGHAT, CDR2 FQNNGV. CDR3 region: CASSLDWNTEAFF. The DNA for the CDR3 is TGTGCCAGCAGCTTAGACTGGAACACTGAAGCTTTCTTT.

CDR3 region: CATSGRGGSTDTQYF. CDR3 DNA: TGTGCCACCAGCGGCCGGGGGGGTAGCACAGATACGCAGTATTTT. The chain joins TRBV15 to TRBJ2-3, with 8 nucleotides matching TRBD2. CDR1 and CDR2 from the germline V gene are LNHNV and YYDKDF (reference sequence). Trimming cost V 5 bases and J 0 bases; bases outside gene matches: 4. There are 15 residues in the CDR3.